This T cell receptor (beta chain) is drawn from a study of tumor and adjacent non-tumor tissue in lung cancer. This sample's RNA came from whole unsorted tissue. This non-tumor lung sample came from over 3 cm beyond the tumor edge. The library came from three nested PCR rounds adapted from ARM-PCR protocols. TCRdb analysed the multiplex PCR reads with MiXCR anew, one entry per CDR3 protein. The data hold around 100,000 distinct CDR3 sequences, with more than 55% observed a single time. Details on this clonotype: An end of the junction does not agree with germline; a read error may underlie this.

Germline CDR1 LGHNA, CDR2 YSLEER. The length of the CDR3 is 13 residues. This TCR came from a man aged 25-40 years with non-small cell lung cancer. The chain employs TRBV4-3 and TRBJ2-7; D possibly corresponds to TRBD2 (5 bases). Sequencing used distant non-tumor lung tissue. CDR3 DNA: TGCGCGAGCAGCCAATTTCGGGACTACGAGCAGTACTTC. Its translation is CASSQFRDYEQYF.